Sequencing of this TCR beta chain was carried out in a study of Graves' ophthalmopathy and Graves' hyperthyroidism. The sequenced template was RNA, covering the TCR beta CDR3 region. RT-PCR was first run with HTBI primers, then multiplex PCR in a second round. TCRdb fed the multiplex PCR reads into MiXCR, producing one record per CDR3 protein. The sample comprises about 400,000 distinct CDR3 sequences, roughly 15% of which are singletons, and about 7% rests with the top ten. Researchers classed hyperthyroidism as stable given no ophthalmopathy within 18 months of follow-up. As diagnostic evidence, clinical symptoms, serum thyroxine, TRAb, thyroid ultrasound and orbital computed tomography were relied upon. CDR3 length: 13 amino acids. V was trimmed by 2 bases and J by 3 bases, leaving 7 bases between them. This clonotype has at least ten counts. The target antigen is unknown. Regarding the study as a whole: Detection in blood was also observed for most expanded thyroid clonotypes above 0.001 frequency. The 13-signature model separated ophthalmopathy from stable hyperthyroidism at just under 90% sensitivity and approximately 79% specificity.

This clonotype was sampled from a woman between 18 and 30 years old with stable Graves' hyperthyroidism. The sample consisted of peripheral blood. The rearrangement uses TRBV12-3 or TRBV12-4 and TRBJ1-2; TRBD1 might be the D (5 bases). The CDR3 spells CASSLSGYYGYTF. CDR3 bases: TGTGCCAGCAGTTTATCAGGGTACTATGGCTACACCTTC.